This is a list of T cell receptor beta chains from one sample in a study of T cell responses to AZD1222 COVID-19 vaccine. Method: immunoSEQ multiplex PCR; TCRdb's copy keeps in-frame clones and lacks some. The sample lists under 200,000 clones, approximately 94% seen once, with around 0.66% in the top ten. The sample was peripheral blood, taken on day 0 of AZD1222 vaccination. The receptors were gathered from an adult in good health. Each CDR3 is given with its conserved first and last residue. D genes are given only for firm matches. Some rows mark clone size as missing; the rest say once, few, many or name a class of expanded clone.

d_gene	v_gene	abundance	j_gene	CDR3nt	CDR3aa
TRBD2	TRBV4-1	.	TRBJ2-1	TGCGCCAGCAGCCCAGGCCCATTAGCGGGTGGTAACAATGAGCAGTTCTTC	CASSPGPLAGGNNEQFF
.	TRBV28	.	TRBJ1-2	TGTGCCAGCAGTTTAACCAGGCCGGGCTATGGCTACACCTTC	CASSLTRPGYGYTF
.	TRBV6-5	.	TRBJ1-1	TGTGCCAGCAGTTACGGCCACTCGAACACTGAAGCTTTCTTT	CASSYGHSNTEAFF
.	TRBV5-4	.	TRBJ1-2	TGTGCCTACACACCGGGCTATGGCTACACCTTC	CAYTPGYGYTF
TRBD1	TRBV4-2	.	TRBJ1-2	TGTGCCAGCAGCCAACCCATAGGGACAGGGGAAGAGGGCTACACCTTC	CASSQPIGTGEEGYTF
.	TRBV28	.	TRBJ1-5	TGTGCCAGCAGATCTTGGGTAGGGGGGCCCCAGCCCCAGCATTTT	CASRSWVGGPQPQHF
.	TRBV5-6	.	TRBJ1-5	TGTGCCAGCAGCTTGGGACAGTACAATAGCAATCAGCCCCAGCATTTT	CASSLGQYNSNQPQHF
.	TRBV7-9	once	TRBJ2-3	TGTGCCAGCAGCTTTTCAGTTGATACGCAGTATTTT	CASSFSVDTQYF
TRBD2	TRBV4-1	.	TRBJ2-3	TGCGCCAGCAGCCCACTAAGCGGGGCCGACACAGATACGCAGTATTTT	CASSPLSGADTDTQYF
.	TRBV29-1	.	TRBJ1-3	TGCAGCGTTGAAGAGTGGGGTGGAAACACCATATATTTT	CSVEEWGGNTIYF
TRBD1	TRBV28	.	TRBJ1-4	TGTGCCAGCAGTTCCCACAGGGGTCAAAATGAAAAACTGTTTTTT	CASSSHRGQNEKLFF
.	TRBV3-1/TRBV3-2	few	TRBJ1-5	TGTGCCAGCAGCCAGGCGGGGCAGCCCCAGCATTTT	CASSQAGQPQHF
.	TRBV19	.	TRBJ1-1	TGTGCCAGTAGTATAGAGGCCCAGGCGGCTGAAGCTTTCTTT	CASSIEAQAAEAFF
.	TRBV2	.	TRBJ1-2	TGTGCCAGCAGTGAATTGGGTTATGGCTACACCTTC	CASSELGYGYTF
.	TRBV7-8	once	TRBJ1-4	TGTGCCAGCAGCCCCCCGCAGTTGGGTGAAAAACTGTTTTTT	CASSPPQLGEKLFF
TRBD2	TRBV7-3	.	TRBJ2-1	TGTGCCAGCAGCCTCGGACTAGCGCGGGAGCAGTTCTTC	CASSLGLAREQFF
.	TRBV28	.	TRBJ2-1	TGTGCCAGCAGTTTGCTAGATCGGGATGAGCAGTTCTTC	CASSLLDRDEQFF
.	TRBV12-3/TRBV12-4	.	TRBJ1-2	TGTGCCAGCAGTACCACAGGGACCGGGGGCTACACCTTC	CASSTTGTGGYTF
.	TRBV2	.	TRBJ2-7	TGTGCCAACGACGTAGGGGGAGAGCAGTACTTC	CANDVGGEQYF
TRBD1	TRBV2	.	TRBJ2-7	TGTGCCAGCACGGGACAGGGGGTTTCATATGGCGAGCAGTACTTC	CASTGQGVSYGEQYF
.	TRBV4-1	.	TRBJ2-7	TGCGCCAGCAGCCAAGAGACAGACTACGAGCAGTACTTC	CASSQETDYEQYF
.	TRBV27	.	TRBJ1-1	TGTGCCAGCAGTCTCGCAAGAGGGGGTGAAGCTTTCTTT	CASSLARGGEAFF
.	TRBV6-6	.	TRBJ1-3	TGTGCCAGCAGTTACGCTTTGGACACCATATATTTT	CASSYALDTIYF
.	TRBV7-9	.	TRBJ1-4	TGTGCCAGCAGTTCGACCGTTGGGGGTGAAAAACTGTTTTTT	CASSSTVGGEKLFF
.	TRBV24-1	.	TRBJ2-5	TGTGCCACCAGTGATTTGCAGGCAGGGGGGACAGAGACCCAGTACTTC	CATSDLQAGGTETQYF
.	TRBV28	.	TRBJ1-1	TGTGCCAGCAGTTTAAGGCGCGGCAGGGGCACTGAAGCTTTCTTT	CASSLRRGRGTEAFF
TRBD1	TRBV11-2	.	TRBJ1-3	TGTGCCAGCAGCCAATTGACAGGGGGCAGAGGAAACACCATATATTTT	CASSQLTGGRGNTIYF
.	TRBV12-3/TRBV12-4	.	TRBJ2-5	TGTGCCAGCAGTCTGGAAGACGGAGGGGGGAAGTACTTC	CASSLEDGGGKYF
.	TRBV12-5	.	TRBJ1-5	TGTGCTAGTAGCTTCCCGGGATTTGGGCCCCAGCATTTT	CASSFPGFGPQHF
.	TRBV27	.	TRBJ2-7	TGTGCCAGCAGTGACCACTACGAGCAGTACTTC	CASSDHYEQYF
TRBD1	TRBV30	.	TRBJ1-4	TGTGCCTGGAGTGTTTCACGGATAGGGACAGTAAAAGAAAAACTGTTTTTT	CAWSVSRIGTVKEKLFF
TRBD1	TRBV19	.	TRBJ1-1	TGTGCCAGTAGTATCTGGCAGGGGGGGAACACTGAAGCTTTCTTT	CASSIWQGGNTEAFF
.	TRBV7-2	.	TRBJ1-6	TGTGCCAGCAGCTCCCGACAGGTTGTTGGGTCCCTCCACTTT	CASSSRQVVGSLHF
.	TRBV27	once	TRBJ1-1	TGTGCCAGCAGCCCCCCGACAGGCGGCATGAACACTGAAGCTTTCTTT	CASSPPTGGMNTEAFF
.	TRBV4-1	.	TRBJ1-1	TGCGCCAGCAGCCAAGATCCAGGCTTGAACACTGAAGCTTTCTTT	CASSQDPGLNTEAFF
.	TRBV19	.	TRBJ1-5	TGTGCCAGTAGTAGCCGACAGGCAGTCCTGCCCCAGCATTTT	CASSSRQAVLPQHF
.	TRBV7-3	.	TRBJ1-1	TGTGCCAGCAGCGCCAGACCTCAAGTAAACACTGAAGCTTTCTTT	CASSARPQVNTEAFF
.	TRBV4-2	once	TRBJ1-2	TGTGCCAGCAGCCAAGAACTTAGGGGCGGAGGGGTCTATGGCTACACCTTC	CASSQELRGGGVYGYTF
.	TRBV11-2	.	TRBJ1-2	TGTGCCAGCAGCCCTCTCCTCGGGGGCTATGGCTACACCTTC	CASSPLLGGYGYTF